Included here is one T cell receptor beta chain sequence, with context. This receptor's antigen is unknown. No base-level quality is on record; no much larger clone is a single base apart. The sample is drawn from a study of shared clonotypes between healthy human individuals (TCRdb year 2020). About the study as a whole: The cohort comprised two women and three men aged 18 to 49 years. Per donor, three plates each were used for CD4 naive and CD4 memory, two for CD8 naive, and one for CD8 memory. Blood TCR repertoires of five healthy adults were deeply sequenced to estimate repertoire size and the extent of clonotype sharing between individuals. Different laboratories and diverse techniques were used to prepare libraries and sequence TCR repertoires, to increase sequencing depth and limit assay-specific biases. Leukapheresis yielded between about 0.94 and 9.5 billion PBMCs per donor.

The donors were healthy, HIV-negative adults who had no recently reported acute infections or vaccinations. Every donor was a Caucasian adult residing in Nashville, Tennessee, USA. CD4+ T cells were enriched through magnetic negative selection, after which naive cells were positively selected on CD45RA and the remaining negative fraction served as the memory subset. Blood was obtained by leukapheresis, after which PBMCs were separated by Ficoll-Histopaque density gradient centrifugation and cryopreserved in liquid nitrogen vapor phase. Purity and quantity of every magnetically sorted T cell population were checked by analytical flow cytometry. From each sorted fraction, genomic DNA was isolated and quantified by UV absorbance on a Nanodrop 2000c. What the research found in general, with its limitations: The small number of donors limited the genetic and exposure-history diversity represented. Larger estimated clonotype richness was generally found for naive subsets than for memory subsets. Pairwise subsampling led to the expectation that sequencing depth would affect the degree of clonotype sharing among donors. Around 5% of naive CD4, 3.5% of naive CD8, roughly 2.5% of memory CD4, and around 0.4% of memory CD8 clonotypes were shared across several donors. Higher generation probabilities were observed for clonotypes shared by all four sorted-subset donors than for non-shared clonotypes. Sampling was limited to blood, and TCR repertoires in tissue likely differ from TCR repertoires in blood. Incomplete sequencing was indicated by rarefaction of sorted-subset datasets, despite the large sequencing depth.

TCR CDR3 regions were amplified from genomic DNA by multiplex PCR using the deep immunoSEQ assay. Extracted genomic DNA from each cell subset was distributed evenly across all wells of several immunoSEQ 96-well plates, and each plate was treated as a replicate. For sorted subsets, approximately 210 ng of genomic DNA, equivalent to some 33,000 T cell genomes, went into each replicate PCR. Purified libraries were measured with a Qubit 3.0 fluorometer, size-checked on a Bioanalyzer 2100, and measured again with the KAPA Library Quantification kit. Each immunoSEQ 96-well plate was sequenced on its own single-read 150-cycle Illumina NextSeq 550 flow cell. The original pipeline was this. The immunoSEQ output contained only junctional sequences without quality scores, so filtering could not match that applied to full-length reads. To assign V/J genes and CDR3, sequences were annotated using PyIR, a Python wrapper for IgBLAST v1.9, with IMGT germline references. Any read was removed if the V/J assignment was weak (E-value above 1e-6), the CDR3 was missing, or the read contained stop codons, out-of-frame junctions, or ambiguous translated residues. V3J clonotypes were defined as sequences sharing the same inferred V gene, J gene, and CDR3 amino acid sequence. To compute the percentage overlap between repertoires, the number of shared unique clonotypes was divided by the size of the smaller repertoire. Richness of each repertoire was evaluated using RTK rarefaction, the Chao1 estimator, and Recon v2.1 estimates of unobserved clonotypes. For all TCRbeta clonotypes obtained by the gDNA method from a few donors, generation probabilities were computed with OLGA. Imported from immuneACCESS, the table was reduced by TCRdb to in-frame sequences with V and J called. These copies leave out some clones; in studies compared against another copy, an unresolved V gene accounts for under half, and the cause of the remainder is not known. Clonal size and the V and J genes are those of that table, whereas D and trimming came from the DNA. This sample is represented by 2,500,000 or so clones; roughly 92% of them were singletons. The ten largest clones take up 0.11% to 0.15% of the sample.

Trimming removed 0 bases from V and 10 bases from J, leaving 7 bases between the germline ends. The germline V gene yields SGHRS for CDR1 and YFSETQ for CDR2. CDR3 length: 12 amino acids, cysteine to phenylalanine. Only the CDR3 region is kept as DNA, spanning 36 bases read in frame from base 1. The sequenced sample was naive CD4+ T cells sorted from blood. The label giving this sample's cell subset or site can be read as: CD45RA+ positively selected. The receptor was derived from a man between 18 and 29 years old in good health. The sequence links TRBV5-1 to TRBJ1-4, with no reliable assignment of the D segment. The sequenced DNA: TGCGCCAGCAGCTTGGAGGACGGAAAACTGTTTTTT. Its product reads: CASSLEDGKLFF.